This T cell receptor (beta chain) was captured in a study of cytomegalovirus exposure and HLA in healthy donors. The CDR3 is 14 amino acids. CDR1 and CDR2 from the germline V gene are LNHDA and SQIVND (reference sequence). Unmatched junction bases numbered 6, after V lost 6 bases and J lost 5 bases. TCRdb keeps only in-frame clones here, not all; method: immunoSEQ multiplex PCR. The sample has 55,000 to 70,000 clones, about 91% seen once; the top ten hold 2.2%. Separation from the roughly 670-subject first cohort characterized the roughly 120-subject validation cohort, to which the donors belonged. The sequenced sample was PBMCs. The chain employs TRBV19 and TRBJ2-5, with 10 bases fitting TRBD2. This clonotype was sampled from a woman aged 30 to 39 in good health and CMV-seronegative. CDR3 nucleotides: TGTGCCAGTAGGTACAGCGGGAGGGCCGAGACCCAGTACTTC. Translation: CASRYSGRAETQYF.